The clone carrying this T cell receptor (beta chain) was detected only a few times. The antigen remains undetermined. These data are taken from a study of response to subunit inactivated influenza vaccine. Notes on the study in general: Authors suggested seasonal influenza vaccinations each recruit few new T cells.

Germline V gene data show CDR1 as DFQATT and CDR2 as SNEGSKA (reference sequence). The CDR3 length is 14 residues. V gave up 6 bases and J gave up 4 bases; unmatched junction bases: 10. A single record per CDR3 protein comes from TCRdb applying MiXCR to the RT-PCR reads. The table lists 400,000 to 650,000 distinct CDR3 sequences, approximately 7.3% of them singletons. The V and J genes are TRBV20-1 and TRBJ1-2; 8 bases align to TRBD1. Specimen: PBMCs from blood, collected roughly 24 months after vaccination. The sequence was collected from a man aged 50 to 75 who received an inactivated influenza vaccine. DNA for the CDR3: TGCAGTGCCGACTCCAGGGGGCTTAGCTATGGCTACACCTTC. Its protein is CSADSRGLSYGYTF.